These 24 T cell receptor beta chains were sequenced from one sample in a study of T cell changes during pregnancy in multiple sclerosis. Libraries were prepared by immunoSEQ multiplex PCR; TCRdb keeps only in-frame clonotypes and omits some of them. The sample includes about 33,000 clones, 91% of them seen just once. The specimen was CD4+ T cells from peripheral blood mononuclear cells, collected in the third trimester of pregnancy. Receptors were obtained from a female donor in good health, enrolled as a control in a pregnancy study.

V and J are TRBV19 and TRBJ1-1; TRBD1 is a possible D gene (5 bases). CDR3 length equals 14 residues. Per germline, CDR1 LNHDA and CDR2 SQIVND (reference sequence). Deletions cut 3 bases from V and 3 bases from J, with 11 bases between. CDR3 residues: CASSIRGSYTEAFF. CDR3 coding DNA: TGTGCCAGTAGTATTAGGGGCAGTTACACTGAAGCTTTCTTT.

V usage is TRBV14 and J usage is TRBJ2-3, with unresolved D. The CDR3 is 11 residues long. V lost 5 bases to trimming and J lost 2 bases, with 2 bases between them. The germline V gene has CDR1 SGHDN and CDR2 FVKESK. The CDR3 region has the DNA TGTGCCAGCAGCTACACAGATACGCAGTATTTT. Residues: CASSYTDTQYF.

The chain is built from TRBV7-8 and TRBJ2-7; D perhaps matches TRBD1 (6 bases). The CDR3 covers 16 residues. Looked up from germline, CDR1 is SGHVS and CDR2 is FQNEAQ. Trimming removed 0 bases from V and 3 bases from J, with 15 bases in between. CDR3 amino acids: CASSLADTGHGYEQYF. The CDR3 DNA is TGTGCCAGCAGCTTAGCTGACACGGGACACGGCTACGAGCAGTACTTC.

CDR3 bases: TGTGCCAGCAGTTACGCGATCGGGTTAGATTCACCCCTCCACTTT. This sequence encodes CASSYAIGLDSPLHF. J is TRBJ1-6 and V is TRBV6-5; no definite D call. This CDR3 region has 15 residues. V was trimmed by 2 bases and J by 8 bases, leaving 13 bases between them. The germline V gene has CDR1 MNHEY and CDR2 SVGAGI.

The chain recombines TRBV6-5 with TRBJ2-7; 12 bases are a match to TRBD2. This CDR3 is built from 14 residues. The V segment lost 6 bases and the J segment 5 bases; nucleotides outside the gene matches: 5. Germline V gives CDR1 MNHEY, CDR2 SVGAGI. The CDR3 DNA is TGTGCCAGCAGAAGACTAGCGGGAGACCACGAGCAGTACTTC. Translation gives CASRRLAGDHEQYF.

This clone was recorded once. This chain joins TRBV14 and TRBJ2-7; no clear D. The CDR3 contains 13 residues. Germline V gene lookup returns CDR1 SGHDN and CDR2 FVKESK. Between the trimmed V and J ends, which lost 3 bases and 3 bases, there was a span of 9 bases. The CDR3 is CASSQVPNYEQYF. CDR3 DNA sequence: TGTGCCAGCAGCCAGGTACCTAACTACGAGCAGTACTTC.

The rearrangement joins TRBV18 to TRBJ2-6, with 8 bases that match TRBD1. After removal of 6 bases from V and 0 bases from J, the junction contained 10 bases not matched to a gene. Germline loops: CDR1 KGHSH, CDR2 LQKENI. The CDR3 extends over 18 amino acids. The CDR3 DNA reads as TGTGCCAGCTCTTTTGGACAGGGCGTTTCCTCTGGGGCCAACGTCCTGACTTTC. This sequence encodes CASSFGQGVSSGANVLTF.

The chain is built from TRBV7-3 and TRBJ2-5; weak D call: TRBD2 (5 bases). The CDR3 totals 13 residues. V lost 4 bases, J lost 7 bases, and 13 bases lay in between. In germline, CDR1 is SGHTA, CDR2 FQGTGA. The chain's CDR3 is CASSYDREMTQYF. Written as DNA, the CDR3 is TGTGCCAGCAGCTACGATAGGGAGATGACCCAGTACTTC.

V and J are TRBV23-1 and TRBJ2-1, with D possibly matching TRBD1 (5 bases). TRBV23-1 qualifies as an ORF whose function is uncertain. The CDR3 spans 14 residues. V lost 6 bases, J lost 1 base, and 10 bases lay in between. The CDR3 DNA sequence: TGCGCCAGCAGCCCAGGACAATCCTACAATGAGCAGTTCTTC. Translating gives CASSPGQSYNEQFF.

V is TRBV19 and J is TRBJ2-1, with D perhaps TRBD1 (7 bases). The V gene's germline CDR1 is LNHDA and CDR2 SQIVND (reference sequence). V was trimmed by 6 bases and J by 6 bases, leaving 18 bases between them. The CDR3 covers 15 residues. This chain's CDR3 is CASRSQGGTGNEQFF. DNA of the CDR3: TGTGCCAGTAGATCCCAGGGGGGTACGGGCAATGAGCAGTTCTTC.

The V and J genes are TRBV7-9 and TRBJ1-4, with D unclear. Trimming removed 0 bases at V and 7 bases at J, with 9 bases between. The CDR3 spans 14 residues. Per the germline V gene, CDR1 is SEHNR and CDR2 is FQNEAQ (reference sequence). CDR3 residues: CASSLAVSGEKLFF. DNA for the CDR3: TGTGCCAGCAGCTTAGCAGTAAGCGGTGAAAAACTGTTTTTT.

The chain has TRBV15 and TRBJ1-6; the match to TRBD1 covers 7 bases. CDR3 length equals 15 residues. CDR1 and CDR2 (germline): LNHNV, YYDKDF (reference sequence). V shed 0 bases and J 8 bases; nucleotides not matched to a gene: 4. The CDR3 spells CATSRDQGGHSPLHF. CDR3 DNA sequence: TGTGCCACCAGCAGAGATCAGGGGGGCCATTCACCCCTCCACTTT.

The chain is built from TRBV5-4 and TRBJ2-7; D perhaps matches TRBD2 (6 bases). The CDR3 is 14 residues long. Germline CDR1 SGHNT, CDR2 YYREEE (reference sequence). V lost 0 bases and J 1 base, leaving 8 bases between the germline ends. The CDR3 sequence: CASSLAGVSYEQYF. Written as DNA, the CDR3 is TGTGCCAGCAGCTTGGCGGGGGTTTCCTACGAGCAGTACTTC.

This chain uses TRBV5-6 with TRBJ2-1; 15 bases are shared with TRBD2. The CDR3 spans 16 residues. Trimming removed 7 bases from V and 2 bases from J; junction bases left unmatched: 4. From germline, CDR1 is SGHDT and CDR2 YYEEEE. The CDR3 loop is CASVGLAGGAYNEQFF. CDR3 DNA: TGTGCCAGCGTCGGACTAGCGGGGGGGGCCTACAATGAGCAGTTCTTC.

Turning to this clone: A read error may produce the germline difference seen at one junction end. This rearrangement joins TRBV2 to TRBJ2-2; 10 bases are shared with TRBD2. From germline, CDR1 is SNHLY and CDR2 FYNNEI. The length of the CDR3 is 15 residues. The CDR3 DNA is TGTGCCACCAGTCGGCTAGCGGGAGAGGTCGGGGAGCTGTTTTTT. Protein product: CATSRLAGEVGELFF.

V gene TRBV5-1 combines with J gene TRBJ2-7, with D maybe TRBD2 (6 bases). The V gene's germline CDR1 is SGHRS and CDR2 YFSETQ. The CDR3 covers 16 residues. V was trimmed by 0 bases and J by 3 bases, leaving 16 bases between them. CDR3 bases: TGCGCCAGCAGCTTGGGAATTGGAGGGAGCCTCTACGAGCAGTACTTC. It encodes CASSLGIGGSLYEQYF.

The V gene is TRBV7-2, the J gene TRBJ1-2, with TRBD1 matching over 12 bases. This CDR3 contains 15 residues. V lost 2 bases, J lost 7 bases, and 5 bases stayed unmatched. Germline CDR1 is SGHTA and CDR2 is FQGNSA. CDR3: CASSLPGQGAGGYTF. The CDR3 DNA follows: TGTGCCAGCAGCTTACCGGGACAGGGGGCCGGTGGCTACACCTTC. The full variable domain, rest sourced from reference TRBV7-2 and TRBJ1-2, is GAGVSQSPSNKVTEKGKDVELRCDPISGHTALYWYRQSLGQGLEFLIYFQGNSAPDKSGLPSDRFSAERTGGSVSTLTIQRTQQEDSAVYLCASSLPGQGAGGYTFGSGTRLTVV.

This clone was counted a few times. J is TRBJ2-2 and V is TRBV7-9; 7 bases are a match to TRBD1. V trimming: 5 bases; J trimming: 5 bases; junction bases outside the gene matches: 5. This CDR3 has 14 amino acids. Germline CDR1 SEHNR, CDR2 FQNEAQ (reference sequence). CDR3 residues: CASSPSQGTGELFF. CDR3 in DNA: TGTGCCAGCAGCCCATCACAGGGGACCGGGGAGCTGTTTTTT.

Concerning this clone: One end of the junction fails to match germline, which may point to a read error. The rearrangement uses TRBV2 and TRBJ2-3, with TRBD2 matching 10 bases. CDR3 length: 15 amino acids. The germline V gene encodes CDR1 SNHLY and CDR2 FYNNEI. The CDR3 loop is CASSQASGGSDTQYF. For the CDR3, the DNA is TGTGCCAGCAGTCAAGCTAGCGGGGGCTCGGATACGCAGTATTTT.

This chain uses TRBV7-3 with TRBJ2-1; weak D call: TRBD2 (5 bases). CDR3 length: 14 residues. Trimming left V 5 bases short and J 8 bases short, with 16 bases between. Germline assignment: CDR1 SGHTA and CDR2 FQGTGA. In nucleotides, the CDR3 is TGTGCCAGCAGCCCCCTCGGGATGGGTGATGAGCAGTTCTTC. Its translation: CASSPLGMGDEQFF.

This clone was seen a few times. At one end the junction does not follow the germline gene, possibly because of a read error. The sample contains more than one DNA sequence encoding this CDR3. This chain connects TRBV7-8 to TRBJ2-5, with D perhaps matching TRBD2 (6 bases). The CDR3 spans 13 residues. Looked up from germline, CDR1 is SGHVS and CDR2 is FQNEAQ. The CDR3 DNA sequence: TGTGCCAGCAGCCTAGCGACACAAGAGACCCAGTACTTC. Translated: CASSLATQETQYF.

The CDR3 sequence is CASSVAGQGDETQYF. The DNA of the CDR3 is TGTGCCAGCAGCGTAGCGGGACAGGGGGATGAGACCCAGTACTTC. The V call is TRBV9, the J call TRBJ2-5, with 11 bases aligning to TRBD1. The CDR3 totals 15 residues. V trimming: 0 bases; J trimming: 5 bases; junction bases outside the gene matches: 3. Germline CDR1 is SGDLS and CDR2 is YYNGEE.

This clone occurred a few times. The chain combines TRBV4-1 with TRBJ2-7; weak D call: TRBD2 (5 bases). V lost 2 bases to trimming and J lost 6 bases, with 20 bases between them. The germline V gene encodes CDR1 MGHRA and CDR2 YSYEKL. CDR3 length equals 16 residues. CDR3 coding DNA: TGCGCCAGCAGCCAAACCCTCGGGGTTAGGGTCGGCGAGCAGTACTTC. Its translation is CASSQTLGVRVGEQYF.

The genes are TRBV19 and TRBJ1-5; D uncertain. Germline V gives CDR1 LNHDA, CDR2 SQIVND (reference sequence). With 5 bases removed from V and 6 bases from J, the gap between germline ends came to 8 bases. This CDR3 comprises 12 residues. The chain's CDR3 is CASSGRFQPQHF. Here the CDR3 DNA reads TGTGCCAGTAGTGGGAGATTTCAGCCCCAGCATTTT. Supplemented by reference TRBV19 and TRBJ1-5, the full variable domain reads DGGITQSPKYLFRKEGQNVTLSCEQNLNHDAMYWYRQDPGQGLRLIYYSQIVNDFQKGDIAEGYSVSREKKESFPLTVTSAQKNPTAFYLCASSGRFQPQHFGDGTRLSIL.